This T cell receptor beta chain was recorded in a study of T-cell memory formation after mild COVID-19 (dated by TCRdb to about 2021). The study in broad terms: Most TCR sequence clusters were specific to one of the two donors. In a couple of donors, T-cell clones that expanded and contracted after mild COVID-19 were tracked by sequencing TCRalpha and TCRbeta repertoires over time. The cohort was made up of two young adult volunteers, one female and one male, who were previously healthy.

Ficoll-Paque density gradient centrifugation was the method used to isolate PBMCs. Reading the germline V gene gives CDR1 SQVTM and CDR2 ANQGSEA. Trimming costs V 5 bases and J 5 bases, and their ends lie 14 bases apart. There are 13 amino acids in the CDR3, from cysteine to phenylalanine inclusive. This entry keeps only the CDR3 DNA: 39 bases, framed from base 1. The study at large found these results: Only a couple of mild cases were covered in the study, and larger cohorts including severe cases with pre-infection samples were considered necessary. Clones that contracted from day 15 to 85 showed balanced CD4/CD8 phenotypes, whereas a second wave of clones that expanded from day 15 to 37 leaned towards CD4+. The detection of some responding clones in pre-infection memory suggests that pre-existing cross-reactive memory T cells joined the SARS-CoV-2 response. Whether the second-wave clones peaking on day 37 were SARS-CoV-2 specific was not confirmed. Contracting CD4+ clones turned up mainly in the CM and EM memory subsets, whereas EMRA was where CD8+ clones were enriched.

This clonotype was seen a few times. Which antigen it targets is not known. No clone much larger than this one lies a single base away; base qualities are absent. TCRdb shows the sequencer as Illumina NovaSeq 6000. TCRalpha and TCRbeta cDNA libraries were constructed by 5'RACE with constant-segment primers, with sample barcodes and unique molecular identifiers being introduced. Trizol reagent was used to extract RNA from every sample. Amplification of the libraries took two PCR steps, and the second step added a second sample barcode plus Illumina TruSeq adapters. Sequencing of the libraries was done on an Illumina NovaSeq, producing 2 x 150 bp paired-end reads. As for the authors' bioinformatics: With migec v1.2.7, reads were demultiplexed and then collapsed into UMI-guided consensus sequences. Using mixcr v2.1.11, the UMI consensuses were aligned to TRA and TRB V and J templates and assembled into clonotypes. Expanded or contracted clonotypes were those called significant by both edgeR and NoisET, with noise models trained on biological replicates. For edgeR calls, the thresholds were a false discovery rate-adjusted p below 0.01 and a log2 fold-change of 1. As an exploratory analysis of dynamics, max-normalized trajectories of the 1000 most abundant clonotypes were examined with PCA combined with hierarchical clustering. Separately sequenced CD4+ and CD8+ repertoires were used to assign a CD4 or CD8 phenotype to each responding clone. The raw public reads went through TCRdb reprocessing: fastp at Q25, MiXCR clone calling, in-frame beta chains kept. Rows with a matching CDR3 protein are joined into one entry that keeps the most common DNA and genes. These V and J calls rely on TCRdb rather than the paper's analysis. A total of 450,000 to 650,000 distinct CDR3 sequences appear in this sample, more than 15% of them only once. Around 12% of the sample is held by the ten biggest clonotypes.

The material sequenced was PBMCs or a T cell subset sorted from them (not recorded which). The sequence was obtained from an adult woman who had mild COVID-19 (a few samples of this study predate the infection). The sample titles of this study are shuffled in the database, so cell type and time point are left out; the donor was told from shared clones. The sequence joins TRBV29-1 to TRBJ2-3, with TRBD1 as a weak D call on 6 bases. The DNA sequence reads TGCAGCGTTAAGAACAGGGCCGAAGATACGCAGTATTTT. The resulting protein is CSVKNRAEDTQYF.